This T cell receptor (beta chain) was captured by sequencing in a study of T cells in Graves' hyperthyroidism and ophthalmopathy (dated by TCRdb to the late 2010s). Looking at the study overall: Peripheral blood was sampled at the time of initial diagnosis, prior to any treatment. A discovery cohort of about a hundred patients, roughly 45 with Graves' ophthalmopathy and under 60 with stable Graves' hyperthyroidism, was used to find distinguishing TCR V-J signatures. Prospective prediction of ophthalmopathy was tested in an independent validation cohort of 18 to 20 hyperthyroidism patients and 15 to 17 patients who later progressed to ophthalmopathy. The approximately 98 discovery patients were randomly divided into training and test sets at a 7:3 ratio. Thyroid tissue and blood T-cell repertoires from six Graves' hyperthyroidism patients were also compared in the study. After blood sampling, hyperthyroidism patients were treated with methimazole at a starting dose of 30 mg daily, and ophthalmopathy patients were treated with high-dose intravenous methylprednisolone. TCR Vbeta CDR3 sequencing of some 140 peripheral blood samples (approximately 44 ophthalmopathy, 75 hyperthyroidism and some 17 progressor patients) is reported in the paper.

In this sample, this clonotype turned up many times. Its antigen remains unidentified. Per-base qualities were not stored, and no clone one base away is much larger. A patient counted as having stable Graves' hyperthyroidism if no progression to ophthalmopathy occurred over 18 months of follow-up. The hyperthyroidism patients were between 18 and 65 years old and newly diagnosed, with a disease duration of less than 2 months. The study excluded patients with uncontrolled infections, other autoimmune diseases, pregnancy or lactation. Diagnoses relied on clinical symptoms, serum thyroxine and TRAb, thyroid ultrasound and orbital computed tomography. PBMCs were separated from about 10 ml of fresh peripheral blood using Ficoll-Paque density gradient centrifugation. Total RNA was extracted using Trizol reagent, and RNA quality was assessed on an Agilent 2100 Bioanalyzer. Here V drops 3 bases and J drops 0 bases, and the junction holds 7 bases not matched to any gene. The germline V gene provides CDR1 SNHLY and CDR2 FYNNEI. Counted from cysteine to phenylalanine, this CDR3 has 17 amino acids. Left in the record is the CDR3 DNA by itself, 51 bases read in frame from the first base.

Broader findings and caveats from the paper: Sample size was not statistically predetermined, and investigators were not blinded to group allocation. During validation, the model predicted progression to ophthalmopathy a median of approximately six months ahead of onset, with roughly 65% sensitivity and 72.22% specificity. Blood samples also contained most of the expanded thyroid clonotypes (frequency above 0.001), which suggests that blood repertoires may reflect thyroid immune responses. A model built on a 13 V-J signature distinguished ophthalmopathy from stable hyperthyroidism, reaching around 90% sensitivity and around 82% specificity in cross-validation and 80%/75% in testing.

The TCR beta CDR3 regions were amplified from RNA transcripts. For the first round of RT-PCR on the TCR CDR3, the HTBI primer set was used together with the Qiagen OneStep RT-PCR kit. A second multiplex PCR round built the libraries, followed by size selection and purification. Sequencing of the libraries was done on an Illumina HiSeq2000 using paired-end 100 bp reads. The study's own analysis went as follows. SOAPnuke was used to process the raw data, throwing out any read that contained adapters or uncalled bases, had a mean Phred below 15, or lacked an exact constant-primer or identifier match. COPE v1.2.5 was used to merge high-quality paired reads, and clonotypes were defined as unique nucleotide sequences. Clonotypes were aligned to IMGT TRBV, TRBD and TRBJ reference segments using MiTCR v1.1. The analysis included only V-J combinations with a frequency above 0.0001, which together covered roughly 99% of the repertoires. The TCS score was defined as F50 (clonal expansion) divided by E x V (chaos), with BLOSUM62-based TCRdist calculated between CDR3 peptides within each V-J. Welch's t-statistics and random forest reduced roughly 500 V-J features to fewer than 15, which were used in a naive Bayes classifier (R e1071). TCRdb reprocessing: public reads trimmed at Q25 with fastp, clones called with MiXCR, in-frame beta chains kept. Every distinct CDR3 protein forms one entry, paired with its most common genes and DNA. The authors' filters were not applied to this entry. In this sample the table shows a few hundred thousand distinct CDR3 sequences, about an eighth of which occur a single time. The top ten clones comprise about a sixth of the sample.

This chain is built from TRBV2 and TRBJ2-2, with 7 junctional bases fitting TRBD1. The sequence came from a woman aged 18-30 years with Graves' hyperthyroidism. The specimen sequenced was blood. The DNA sequence is as follows: TGTGCCAGCAGTGACCGATGGACAGGCGCGAACACCGGGGAGCTGTTTTTT. The translation is CASSDRWTGANTGELFF.